These 27 T cell receptor beta chains were sequenced from one sample in a study of T cell changes during pregnancy in multiple sclerosis. Generated by immunoSEQ multiplex PCR, the TCRdb table keeps only in-frame clones and is missing some. Of about 130,000 clones in the sample, about 95% were seen once. Source: peripheral blood, taken after pregnancy. The source is a female donor with multiple sclerosis, enrolled in a pregnancy study.

The chain recombines TRBV28 with TRBJ1-5; D perhaps matches TRBD1 (5 bases). Trimming removed 0 bases at V and 1 base at J, with 7 bases between. The CDR3 extends over 15 amino acids. Germline lookup yields CDR1 MDHEN and CDR2 SYDVKM. CDR3 sequence: CASSLWGGSNQPQHF. CDR3 DNA: TGTGCCAGCAGTTTATGGGGGGGAAGCAATCAGCCCCAGCATTTT.

The V call is TRBV5-1, the J call TRBJ2-2; 10 bases align to TRBD1. Germline CDR1 and CDR2: SGHRS and YFSETQ. The length of the CDR3 is 16 residues. With 3 bases clipped from V and 4 bases from J, the junction kept 6 bases outside the gene matches. The CDR3 sequence: CASSWRQGAGTGELFF. For the CDR3, the DNA is TGCGCCAGCAGCTGGAGACAGGGGGCGGGCACCGGGGAGCTGTTTTTT.

There are a few counts of this clone. The V gene is TRBV4-1, the J gene TRBJ2-2; the D gene is possibly TRBD2 (6 bases). Germline V gene sequence: CDR1 MGHRA, CDR2 YSYEKL. The CDR3 spans 15 residues. V lost 2 bases to trimming and J lost 4 bases, with 11 bases between them. This chain's CDR3 is CASSQNSGGTGELFF. In DNA form, the CDR3 reads TGCGCCAGCAGCCAAAACTCCGGGGGCACCGGGGAGCTGTTTTTT.

The chain links TRBV9 to TRBJ1-4; TRBD1 matches at 10 bases. Germline CDR1 reads SGDLS; CDR2 reads YYNGEE. The CDR3 is made up of 14 amino acids. Trimming at V came to 0 bases and at J to 7 bases, leaving 0 bases not matched to a gene. CDR3 sequence: CASSVGQGAEKLFF. DNA for the CDR3: TGTGCCAGCAGCGTAGGACAGGGGGCTGAAAAACTGTTTTTT.

The rearrangement links TRBV28 to TRBJ1-5, with 8 bases fitting TRBD1. V shed 6 bases and J 3 bases; nucleotides not matched to a gene: 13. Germline assignment: CDR1 MDHEN and CDR2 SYDVKM. The CDR3 loop spans 17 amino acids. In DNA form, the CDR3 reads TGTGCCAGCAGAAAAACCACCACAGGGGGTGACAATCAGCCCCAGCATTTT. Amino acid sequence: CASRKTTTGGDNQPQHF.

The chain has TRBV6-1 and TRBJ1-5; the match to TRBD1 covers 8 bases. This CDR3 has 16 residues. With V trimmed by 0 bases and J by 2 bases, 3 bases remained unmatched. Germline V gives CDR1 MNHNS, CDR2 SASEGT. DNA of the CDR3: TGTGCCAGCAGTGAAGCGACAGGGGTGGGCAATCAGCCCCAGCATTTT. Residues: CASSEATGVGNQPQHF.

The chain has TRBV7-8 and TRBJ2-5; 12 bases agree with TRBD2. Germline CDR1 and CDR2: SGHVS and FQNEAQ. Unmatched junction bases numbered 10, after V lost 1 base and J lost 4 bases. The CDR3 spans 18 residues. The CDR3 region has the DNA TGTGCCAGCAGCTTAGGGGCTAGCGGGAGGGGAAGGGGAGAGACCCAGTACTTC. It translates to CASSLGASGRGRGETQYF.

The chain combines TRBV4-1 with TRBJ2-7, with 9 bases identical to TRBD1. With V trimmed by 1 base and J by 2 bases, 3 bases remained unmatched. CDR1 and CDR2 from the germline V gene are MGHRA and YSYEKL. CDR3 size: 15 residues. The CDR3 region has the DNA TGCGCCAGCAGCCAAGTCGGGGACAGGGCCTACGAGCAGTACTTC. Translating gives CASSQVGDRAYEQYF.

The J gene is TRBJ2-7, the V gene TRBV4-1; the match to TRBD2 covers 7 bases. The CDR3 extends over 14 amino acids. V was clipped by 1 base and J by 7 bases; unmatched bases: 7. The germline V gene has CDR1 MGHRA and CDR2 YSYEKL. The chain's CDR3 is CASSQVPGGLEQYF. CDR3 sequence (DNA): TGCGCCAGCAGCCAAGTACCGGGGGGTTTAGAGCAGTACTTC.

V and J are TRBV27 and TRBJ2-3; TRBD2 aligns across 7 bases. V was clipped by 11 bases and J by 4 bases; unmatched bases: 12. Germline V gene lookup returns CDR1 MNHEY and CDR2 SMNVEV (reference sequence). This CDR3 spans 14 amino acids. CDR3 loop: CAWGGAGDSDTQYF. The DNA of the CDR3 is TGTGCCTGGGGCGGGGCGGGAGATTCAGATACGCAGTATTTT.

Written as DNA, the CDR3 is TGTGCCAGTATGACAGGGGCCTTTTCTAACTATGGCTACACCTTC. Protein sequence: CASMTGAFSNYGYTF. This sequence joins TRBV19 and TRBJ1-2; 8 positions agree with TRBD1. The V segment lost 7 bases and the J segment 0 bases; nucleotides outside the gene matches: 7. The CDR3 covers 15 residues. Per the germline V gene, CDR1 is LNHDA and CDR2 is SQIVND (reference sequence).

The sample holds one count of this clone. The rearrangement uses TRBV19 and TRBJ2-3; 11 positions agree with TRBD1. The CDR3 sequence is 15 residues long. Germline assignment: CDR1 LNHDA and CDR2 SQIVND (reference sequence). After removal of 5 bases from V and 4 bases from J, the junction contained 5 bases not matched to a gene. In DNA, the CDR3 is TGTGCCAGTAGTGCGGACAGGGGGCCTCCAGATACGCAGTATTTT. Amino acids: CASSADRGPPDTQYF. The full variable domain, completed using reference TRBV19 and TRBJ2-3, is DGGITQSPKYLFRKEGQNVTLSCEQNLNHDAMYWYRQDPGQGLRLIYYSQIVNDFQKGDIAEGYSVSREKKESFPLTVTSAQKNPTAFYLCASSADRGPPDTQYFGPGTRLTVL.

This chain connects TRBV18 to TRBJ2-2; possibly TRBD1 for D (5 bases). Trimming removed 3 bases from V and 1 base from J, with 9 bases in between. This CDR3 comprises 15 residues. The germline CDR1 and CDR2 sequences are KGHSH and LQKENI. Here the CDR3 reads CASSPNTGNTGELFF. The CDR3 DNA reads as TGTGCCAGCTCACCCAATACAGGGAACACCGGGGAGCTGTTTTTT.

This chain joins TRBV7-8 and TRBJ2-3; the match to TRBD2 covers 12 bases. The germline CDR1 and CDR2 sequences are SGHVS and FQNEAQ. The CDR3 is 15 amino acids. V lost 4 bases and J lost 4; bases outside the gene matches: 3. The CDR3: CASSSSGRAADTQYF. CDR3 nucleotide sequence: TGTGCCAGCAGCTCTAGCGGGAGGGCCGCAGATACGCAGTATTTT.

The V gene is TRBV5-6, the J gene TRBJ1-3; D gene uncertain. V was pared by 2 bases and J by 0 bases, with 18 bases between. Germline CDR1 reads SGHDT; CDR2 reads YYEEEE. This CDR3 region has 18 residues. DNA for the CDR3: TGTGCCAGCAGCTTCCCGAATGTCGGACGGGGCTCTGGAAACACCATATATTTT. Amino acid sequence: CASSFPNVGRGSGNTIYF.

This clone has more than one count but fewer than ten. This chain joins TRBV19 and TRBJ1-1; possible D gene TRBD1, 5 bases. Per germline, CDR1 LNHDA and CDR2 SQIVND (reference sequence). Trimming cost V 4 bases and J 11 bases, with 11 bases left between them. The CDR3 runs to 11 residues. The CDR3 reads CASSSLQAAFF. As DNA, the CDR3 is TGTGCCAGTAGTAGTTTACAGGCGGCTTTCTTT.

This chain links TRBV19 with TRBJ2-3; TRBD1 agrees at 10 bases. J lost 4 bases, V lost 1 base, and 8 bases had no gene match. Germline-derived CDR1 and CDR2 are LNHDA and SQIVND (reference sequence). CDR3 length equals 17 residues. The CDR3 region has the DNA TGTGCCAGTAGTATAGGTCCGGGACAGGGGATGTCAGATACGCAGTATTTT. This gives the protein CASSIGPGQGMSDTQYF. Using reference TRBV19 and TRBJ2-3 for the parts outside the CDR3, the full variable domain is DGGITQSPKYLFRKEGQNVTLSCEQNLNHDAMYWYRQDPGQGLRLIYYSQIVNDFQKGDIAEGYSVSREKKESFPLTVTSAQKNPTAFYLCASSIGPGQGMSDTQYFGPGTRLTVL.

The chain combines TRBV7-9 with TRBJ2-6; 10 bases align to TRBD1. Germline assignment: CDR1 SEHNR and CDR2 FQNEAQ (reference sequence). J was trimmed by 3 bases and V by 4 bases; bases with no gene match: 9. The CDR3 is made up of 18 amino acids. The CDR3 region has the DNA TGTGCCAGCAGCTCCCCGGGACAGGGGCCTCATGGGGCCAACGTCCTGACTTTC. This encodes CASSSPGQGPHGANVLTF.

V gene TRBV19 combines with J gene TRBJ1-1; possible D gene TRBD1, 5 bases. Germline V gene data show CDR1 as LNHDA and CDR2 as SQIVND (reference sequence). This CDR3 region has 15 residues. V shed 4 bases and J shed 7 bases, with 19 bases lying between them. The CDR3 is CASSRAVRGWGEAFF. Here the CDR3 DNA reads TGTGCCAGTAGTAGAGCCGTAAGGGGCTGGGGTGAAGCTTTCTTT.

In this sample, this clone turned up once. The chain joins TRBV5-1 to TRBJ2-2; 8 bases line up with TRBD2. The germline gives CDR1 SGHRS, CDR2 YFSETQ. The CDR3 has 16 residues. Unmatched junction bases numbered 10, after V lost 4 bases and J lost 5 bases. The CDR3 spells CASSPQSGSGTGELFF. CDR3 nucleotide sequence: TGCGCCAGCAGCCCCCAGAGCGGGAGTGGAACCGGGGAGCTGTTTTTT.

Written as DNA, the CDR3 is TGTGCCAGTAGTTCTACTGGACTGGTCGCCAATGAGCAGTTCTTC. Residues: CASSSTGLVANEQFF. V gene TRBV19 combines with J gene TRBJ2-1; D is possibly TRBD2 (5 bases). This CDR3 is built from 15 residues. CDR1 is LNHDA, CDR2 SQIVND, per germline (reference sequence). Trimming took 5 bases from V and 6 from J, leaving 17 bases between them. The whole variable domain, filled in from reference TRBV19 and TRBJ2-1, reads DGGITQSPKYLFRKEGQNVTLSCEQNLNHDAMYWYRQDPGQGLRLIYYSQIVNDFQKGDIAEGYSVSREKKESFPLTVTSAQKNPTAFYLCASSSTGLVANEQFFGPGTRLTVL.

This clone was picked up one time. This chain uses TRBV5-1 with TRBJ2-1; TRBD2 might be the D (5 bases). Trimming took off 8 bases at V and 7 bases at J, with 22 bases between the two ends. The CDR3 spans 15 residues. CDR1 SGHRS and CDR2 YFSETQ come from the germline V gene. The CDR3 reads CASTELVGSGNEQFF. The DNA for the CDR3 is TGCGCCAGTACCGAATTGGTGGGTTCGGGAAATGAGCAGTTCTTC.

V and J are TRBV15 and TRBJ2-1, with D possibly being TRBD2 (5 bases). Germline-derived CDR1 and CDR2 are LNHNV and YYDKDF (reference sequence). This CDR3 is built from 15 residues. Deletions cut 1 base from V and 0 bases from J, with 7 bases between. This chain's CDR3 is CATSRAGFSYNEQFF. The CDR3 DNA reads TGTGCCACCAGCAGAGCGGGGTTCTCCTACAATGAGCAGTTCTTC.

This chain links TRBV9 with TRBJ2-3; 8 bases line up with TRBD1. Germline V CDR1 and CDR2: SGDLS, YYNGEE. The V gene end was trimmed by 4 bases and the J gene end by 4 bases; junction bases not matched to a gene: 11. The CDR3 is made up of 16 amino acids. The CDR3 spells CASSLQGAGNPDTQYF. The CDR3 DNA reads TGTGCCAGCAGCCTCCAGGGGGCGGGGAACCCAGATACGCAGTATTTT.

This sequence joins TRBV6-5 and TRBJ2-3, with TRBD1 matching over 8 bases. Looked up from germline, CDR1 is MNHEY and CDR2 is SVGAGI. This CDR3 region has 16 residues. J was trimmed by 4 bases and V by 1 base; bases with no gene match: 7. CDR3 coding DNA: TGTGCCAGCAGTTACTTGACAGGGGAGGTTGCAGATACGCAGTATTTT. Translation: CASSYLTGEVADTQYF.

The rearrangement links TRBV27 to TRBJ2-7; 9 bases align to TRBD1. The junction had 8 bases not matched to a gene; V was cut back by 0 bases and J by 2 bases. The CDR3 covers 17 residues. Germline CDR1 and CDR2: MNHEY and SMNVEV (reference sequence). CDR3 sequence (DNA): TGTGCCAGCAGTTTATCGGGCGGGGGACAGGGAACCTACGAGCAGTACTTC. This sequence encodes CASSLSGGGQGTYEQYF.

The genes are TRBV15 and TRBJ2-1; TRBD2 might be the D (6 bases). Germline values: CDR1 LNHNV, CDR2 YYDKDF (reference sequence). The CDR3 totals 17 residues. Between the trimmed V and J ends, which lost 3 bases and 4 bases, there was a span of 19 bases. The CDR3 region is CATSSPFSGRAYNEQFF. The CDR3 DNA reads TGTGCCACCAGCAGCCCCTTTAGCGGAAGAGCGTACAATGAGCAGTTCTTC.